The entry below gives a single TCR beta chain sequence along with its context. Its target is not known. The data stem from a study of T cell responses to AZD1222 COVID-19 vaccine. Study results and caveats: The sample set comprised mostly white British donors with more females, and clonal diversity was possibly underestimated. Dominant CD4 TCR responses targeted spike regions 160-218 and 743-854. Sampling that yielded the repertoires occurred only after the peak T cell response.

The method was immunoSEQ multiplex PCR; TCRdb's version includes in-frame clones alone and lacks a portion of them. Of about 75,000 clones detected, around 86% appear once; the ten largest clones hold roughly a sixth. Samples with a second dose at about 4 or about 12 weeks were pooled together. V was clipped by 7 bases and J by 4 bases; unmatched bases: 6. CDR1 is SQVTM and CDR2 is ANQGSEA in the germline V gene. The CDR3 covers 12 residues. This receptor was taken from an adult who received the AZD1222 COVID-19 vaccine. The chain combines TRBV29-1 with TRBJ1-2; 7 bases fit TRBD1. The specimen was peripheral blood, collected 28 days after the second AZD1222 dose. The CDR3 loop reads CSAGQDSYGYTF. In nucleotides, the CDR3 is TGCAGCGCCGGACAGGACAGCTATGGCTACACCTTC. Full variable domain (rest looked up from reference TRBV29-1 and TRBJ1-2): SAVISQKPSRDICQRGTSLTIQCQVDSQVTMMFWYRQQPGQSLTLIATANQGSEATYESGFVIDKFPISRPNLTFSTLTVSNMSPEDSSIYLCSAGQDSYGYTFGSGTRLTVV.